This TCR beta chain was profiled in a study of blood T cell repertoires in COVID-19. While infection was still active, Seattle patients were enrolled and then followed longitudinally. Assay used: immunoSEQ multiplex PCR; TCRdb lists only in-frame clones, some missing. The profile covers almost 400,000 clones, with about 87% appearing a single time and approximately 2.4% taken by the ten largest. Germline loops: CDR1 SGHAT, CDR2 FQNNGV. Deletions cut 2 bases from V and 7 bases from J, with 11 bases between. The CDR3 length is 13 residues. The source material was peripheral blood. The receptor comes from a woman in her fifties or sixties with COVID-19, enrolled during active disease. V and J are TRBV11-2 and TRBJ1-1; D is unclear. The CDR3 protein is CASSLLLTGEAFF. DNA of the CDR3: TGTGCCAGCAGCTTACTTCTGACGGGTGAAGCTTTCTTT.